The clone carrying this T cell receptor (beta chain) appeared a few times. The antigen is undetermined. TCRdb ran MiXCR on the 5' RACE reads and lists one entry per CDR3 protein. Seen here are about 310,000 distinct CDR3 sequences, about 3.5% observed once, and the top ten hold around 22%. These data belong to a study of T cells after yellow fever vaccination. As for the study in general: Researchers used SMART-Seq v4 Ultra Low Input to prepare fractions that had low cell numbers.

CDR3 size: 17 residues. V was shortened by 1 base and J by 5 bases, with 18 bases between the two germline ends. The germline V gene has CDR1 SNHLY and CDR2 FYNNEI. General observations from the study: A weaker but faster secondary response was observed, peaking on day 5 versus 15.

V and J are TRBV2 and TRBJ1-5; tentatively, D is TRBD1 (5 bases). The sequence derives from a man aged 18-30 years who received the YFV17D yellow fever vaccine. The specimen was PBMCs, collected on the day of the yellow fever booster vaccination. The CDR3 loop reads CASSEGPRAGFYQPQHF. The CDR3 nucleotides are TGTGCCAGCAGTGAAGGTCCAAGGGCAGGGTTTTATCAGCCCCAGCATTTT.